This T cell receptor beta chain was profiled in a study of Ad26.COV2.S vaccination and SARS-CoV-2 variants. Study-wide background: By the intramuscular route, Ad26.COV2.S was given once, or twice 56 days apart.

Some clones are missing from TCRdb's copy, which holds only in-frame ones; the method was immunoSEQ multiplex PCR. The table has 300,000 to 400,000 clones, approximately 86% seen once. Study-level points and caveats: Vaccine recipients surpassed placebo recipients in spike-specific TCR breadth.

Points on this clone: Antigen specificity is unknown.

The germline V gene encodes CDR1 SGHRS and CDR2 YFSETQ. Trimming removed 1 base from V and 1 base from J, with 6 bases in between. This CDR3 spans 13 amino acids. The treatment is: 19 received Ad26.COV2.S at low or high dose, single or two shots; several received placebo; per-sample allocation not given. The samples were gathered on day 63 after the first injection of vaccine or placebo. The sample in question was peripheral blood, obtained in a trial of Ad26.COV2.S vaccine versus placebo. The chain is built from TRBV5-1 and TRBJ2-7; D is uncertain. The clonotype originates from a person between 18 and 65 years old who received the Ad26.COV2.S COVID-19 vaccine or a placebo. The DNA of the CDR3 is TGCGCCAGCAGCTTGTCTCAGTCCTACGAGCAGTACTTC. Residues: CASSLSQSYEQYF.